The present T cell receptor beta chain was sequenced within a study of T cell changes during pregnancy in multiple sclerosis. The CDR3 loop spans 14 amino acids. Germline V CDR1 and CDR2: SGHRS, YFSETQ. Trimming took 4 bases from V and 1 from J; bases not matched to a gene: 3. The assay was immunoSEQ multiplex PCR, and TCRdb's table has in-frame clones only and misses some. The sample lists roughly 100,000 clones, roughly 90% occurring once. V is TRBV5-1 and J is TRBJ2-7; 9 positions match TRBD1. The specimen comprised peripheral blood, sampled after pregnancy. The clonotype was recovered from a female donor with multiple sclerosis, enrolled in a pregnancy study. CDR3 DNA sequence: TGCGCCAGCAGCCCGGGACAGGGTTCCTACGAGCAGTACTTC. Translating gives CASSPGQGSYEQYF.